Detailed here is one T cell receptor beta chain. Its antigen is still unknown. The sample is drawn from a study of T cell responses to AZD1222 COVID-19 vaccine. Study information: Recipients boosted at about 4 weeks or about 12 weeks are pooled.

Generated by immunoSEQ multiplex PCR, the TCRdb table keeps only in-frame clones and is missing some. The profile shows 150,000 to 180,000 clones, about nine tenths of them singletons. Study-level findings and limits: Of the AZD1222 recipients, only 5 or 6 were seropositive at baseline. Donors were chiefly white British, with a greater number of females, and clonal diversity was perhaps underestimated. Close to half of all spike-specific TCRs reportedly target regions of the variants that are unmutated.

CDR1 and CDR2 (germline): ENHRY, SYGVKD. Trimming removed 2 bases from V and 1 base from J, with 3 bases in between. CDR3 size: 12 residues. The chain combines TRBV10-3 with TRBJ2-7, with D uncertain. This sequence was found in an adult in good health. Sequenced material: peripheral blood, taken on day 0 of AZD1222 vaccination. In DNA, the CDR3 is TGTGCCATCAGTGAGCCTTCCTACGAGCAGTACTTC. The encoded protein is CAISEPSYEQYF.